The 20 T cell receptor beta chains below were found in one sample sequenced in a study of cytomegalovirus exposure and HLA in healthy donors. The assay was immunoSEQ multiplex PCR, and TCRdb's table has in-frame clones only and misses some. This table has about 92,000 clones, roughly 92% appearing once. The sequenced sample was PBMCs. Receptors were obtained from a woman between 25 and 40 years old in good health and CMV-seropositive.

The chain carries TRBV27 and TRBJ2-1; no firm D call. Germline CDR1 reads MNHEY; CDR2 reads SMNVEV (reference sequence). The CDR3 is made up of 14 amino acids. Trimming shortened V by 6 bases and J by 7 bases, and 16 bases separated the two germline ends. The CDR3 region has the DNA TGTGCCAGCAGGGCGGCTAGGTCCGGGAATGAGCAGTTCTTC. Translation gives CASRAARSGNEQFF.

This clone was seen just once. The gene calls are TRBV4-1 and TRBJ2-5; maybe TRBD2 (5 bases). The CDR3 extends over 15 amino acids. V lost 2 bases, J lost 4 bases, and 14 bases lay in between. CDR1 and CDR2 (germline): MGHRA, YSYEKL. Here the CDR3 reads CASSQLPGSGETQYF. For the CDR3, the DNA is TGCGCCAGCAGCCAACTTCCGGGATCTGGAGAGACCCAGTACTTC.

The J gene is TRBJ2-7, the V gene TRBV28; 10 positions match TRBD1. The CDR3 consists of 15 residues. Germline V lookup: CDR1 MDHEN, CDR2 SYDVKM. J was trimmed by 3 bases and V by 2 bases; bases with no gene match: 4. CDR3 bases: TGTGCCAGCAGTTTACGGACAGGGGGTTACTACGAGCAGTACTTC. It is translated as CASSLRTGGYYEQYF.

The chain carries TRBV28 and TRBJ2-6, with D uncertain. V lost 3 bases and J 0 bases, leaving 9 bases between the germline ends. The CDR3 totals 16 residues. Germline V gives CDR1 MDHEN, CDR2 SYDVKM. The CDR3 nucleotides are TGTGCCAGCAGTTTCCCCCGTATCTCTGGGGCCAACGTCCTGACTTTC. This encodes CASSFPRISGANVLTF.

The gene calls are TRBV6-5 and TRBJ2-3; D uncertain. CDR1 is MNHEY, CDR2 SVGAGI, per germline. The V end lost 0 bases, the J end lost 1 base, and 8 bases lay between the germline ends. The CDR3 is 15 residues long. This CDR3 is CASSYSGLGTDTQYF. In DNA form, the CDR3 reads TGTGCCAGCAGTTACTCTGGGCTGGGCACAGATACGCAGTATTTT.

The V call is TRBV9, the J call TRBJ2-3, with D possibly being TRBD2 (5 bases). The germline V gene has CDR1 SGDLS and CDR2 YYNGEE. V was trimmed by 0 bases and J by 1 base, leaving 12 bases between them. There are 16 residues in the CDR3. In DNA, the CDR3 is TGTGCCAGCAGCGTAGGAGGGATCCCCGGCACAGATACGCAGTATTTT. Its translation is CASSVGGIPGTDTQYF.

CDR3 protein: CASSLVGKNTEAFF. CDR3 DNA: TGTGCCAGCAGCTTAGTTGGCAAGAACACTGAAGCTTTCTTT. The chain carries TRBV7-9 and TRBJ1-1; D gene unclear. The CDR3 consists of 14 residues. Germline V lookup: CDR1 SEHNR, CDR2 FQNEAQ (reference sequence). Deletions cut 1 base from V and 1 base from J, with 7 bases between.

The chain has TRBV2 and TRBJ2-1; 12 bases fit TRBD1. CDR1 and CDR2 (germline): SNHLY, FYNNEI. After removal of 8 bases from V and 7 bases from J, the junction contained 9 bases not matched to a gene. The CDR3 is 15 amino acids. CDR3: CASRRGDRGLNEQFF. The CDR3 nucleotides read TGTGCCAGCCGTAGGGGGGACAGGGGGCTTAATGAGCAGTTCTTC.

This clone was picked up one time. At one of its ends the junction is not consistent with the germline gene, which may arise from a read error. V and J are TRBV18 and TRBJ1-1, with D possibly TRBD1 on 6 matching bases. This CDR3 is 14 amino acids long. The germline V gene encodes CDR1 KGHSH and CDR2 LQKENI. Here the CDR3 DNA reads TGTGCCAGCTCAGCACCCGGGACACAGAATGAAGCTTTCTTT. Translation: CASSAPGTQNEAFF.

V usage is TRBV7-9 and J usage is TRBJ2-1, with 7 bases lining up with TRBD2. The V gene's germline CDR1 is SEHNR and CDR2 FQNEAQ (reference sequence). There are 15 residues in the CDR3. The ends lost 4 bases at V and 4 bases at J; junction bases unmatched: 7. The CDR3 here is CASSSRTRVYNEQFF. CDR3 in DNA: TGTGCCAGCAGCTCGAGGACTAGAGTTTACAATGAGCAGTTCTTC.

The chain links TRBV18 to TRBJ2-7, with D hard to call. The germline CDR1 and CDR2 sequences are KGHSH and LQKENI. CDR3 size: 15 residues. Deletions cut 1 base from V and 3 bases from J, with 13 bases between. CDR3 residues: CASSPQYGLGYEQYF. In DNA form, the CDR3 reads TGTGCCAGCTCACCACAGTACGGGTTGGGCTACGAGCAGTACTTC.

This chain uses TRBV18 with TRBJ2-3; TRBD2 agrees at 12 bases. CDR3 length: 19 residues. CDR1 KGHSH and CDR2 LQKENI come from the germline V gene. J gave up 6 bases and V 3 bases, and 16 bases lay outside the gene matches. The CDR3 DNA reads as TGTGCCAGCTCACCGCTTTTTTCCGGCTCTAGCGGGAGGGCGGATACGCAGTATTTT. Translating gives CASSPLFSGSSGRADTQYF.

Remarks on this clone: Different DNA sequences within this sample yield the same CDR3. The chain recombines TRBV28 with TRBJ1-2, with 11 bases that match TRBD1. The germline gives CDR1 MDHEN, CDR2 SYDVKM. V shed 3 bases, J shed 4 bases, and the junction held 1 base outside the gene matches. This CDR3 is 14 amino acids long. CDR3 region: CASSLGTGGYGYTF. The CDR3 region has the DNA TGTGCCAGCAGTTTGGGGACAGGGGGCTATGGCTACACCTTC.

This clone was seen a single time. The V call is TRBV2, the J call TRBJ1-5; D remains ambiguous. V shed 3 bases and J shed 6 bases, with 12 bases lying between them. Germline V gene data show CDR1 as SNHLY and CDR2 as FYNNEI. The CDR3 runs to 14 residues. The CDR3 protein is CASSDKAPGQPQHF. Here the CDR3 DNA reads TGTGCCAGCAGTGATAAGGCGCCGGGTCAGCCCCAGCATTTT.

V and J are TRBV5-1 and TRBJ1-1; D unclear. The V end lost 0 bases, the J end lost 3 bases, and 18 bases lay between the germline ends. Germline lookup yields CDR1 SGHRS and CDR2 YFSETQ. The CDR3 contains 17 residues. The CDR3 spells CASSLADGRIRDTEAFF. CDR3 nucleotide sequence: TGCGCCAGCAGCTTGGCCGACGGGAGAATTAGAGACACTGAAGCTTTCTTT.

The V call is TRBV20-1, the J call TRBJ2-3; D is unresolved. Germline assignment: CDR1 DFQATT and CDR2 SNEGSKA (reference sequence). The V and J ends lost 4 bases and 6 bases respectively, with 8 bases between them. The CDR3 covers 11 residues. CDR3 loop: CSANSMDTQYF. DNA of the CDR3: TGCAGTGCTAACAGCATGGATACGCAGTATTTT.

The CDR3 nucleotides read TGTGCCAGCAGCCAAGATCCGGTGGGAGCCTTCGCAAGTGAGCAGTTCTTC. Its protein product is CASSQDPVGAFASEQFF. The V gene is TRBV4-2, the J gene TRBJ2-1; a weak D match, TRBD2 (5 bases). V was cut by 0 bases and J by 9 bases, with 21 bases left in between. The CDR3 is made up of 17 amino acids. From germline, CDR1 is LGHNA and CDR2 YNFKEQ.

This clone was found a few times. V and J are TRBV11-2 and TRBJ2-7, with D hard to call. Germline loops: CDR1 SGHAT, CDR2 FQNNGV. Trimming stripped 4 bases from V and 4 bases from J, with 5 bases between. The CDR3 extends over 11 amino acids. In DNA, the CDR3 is TGTGCCAGCAGCTCCCCTTACGAGCAGTACTTC. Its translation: CASSSPYEQYF. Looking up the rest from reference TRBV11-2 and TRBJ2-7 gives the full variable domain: EAGVAQSPRYKIIEKRQSVAFWCNPISGHATLYWYQQILGQGPKLLIQFQNNGVVDDSQLPKDRFSAERLKGVDSTLKIQPAKLEDSAVYLCASSSPYEQYFGPGTRLTVT.

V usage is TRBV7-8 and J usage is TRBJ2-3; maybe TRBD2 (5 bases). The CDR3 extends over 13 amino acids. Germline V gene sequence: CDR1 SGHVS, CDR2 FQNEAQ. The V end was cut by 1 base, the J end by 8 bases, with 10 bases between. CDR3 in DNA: TGTGCCAGCAGCTTAGATCTAGGAGGTACGCAGTATTTT. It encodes CASSLDLGGTQYF.

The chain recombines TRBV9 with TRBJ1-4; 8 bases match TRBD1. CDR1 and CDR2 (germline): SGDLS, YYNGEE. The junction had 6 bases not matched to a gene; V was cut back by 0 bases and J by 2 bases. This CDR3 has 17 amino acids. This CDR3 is CASSVGTGFGTNEKLFF. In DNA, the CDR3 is TGTGCCAGCAGCGTAGGGACAGGGTTTGGCACTAATGAAAAACTGTTTTTT.